A selection of T cell receptor beta chains follows, all from one sample in a study of prognosis after radiotherapy for stage I lung cancer. TCRdb itself ran the multiplex PCR reads through MiXCR, one entry per CDR3 protein. The table records roughly 30,000 distinct CDR3 sequences, roughly 40% of them present only once. The source was PBMCs, collected before or after stereotactic body radiation therapy (not recorded which). The receptors derive from a donor over 45 with non-small cell lung cancer. Both conserved end residues are part of each CDR3. Each record gives: V gene, D gene, CDR3 protein. D genes are given only for firm matches.

TRBV6-2/TRBV6-3,TRBD2,CASNPGQGGEGGDEQFF
TRBV10-3,.,CAISPGTSSDTQYF
TRBV19,.,CASSMRANEKLFF
TRBV28,TRBD2,CASSLSTSGGRNEQFF
TRBV28,.,CASSSRASGYTF
TRBV6-5,TRBD2,CASSYSGGVGSYEQYF
TRBV6-1,TRBD2,CASSTTSGRAGLYNEQFF
TRBV30,.,CAWTPVTGSYGYTF
TRBV5-8,.,CASSLEASRETQYF
TRBV19,.,CASSGTSTDTQYF
TRBV20-1,TRBD1,CSATVPGQGLSGYTF
TRBV19,TRBD1,CASIIEGTGVIQPQHF
TRBV3-1,TRBD1,CASSRTGPGQPQHF
TRBV19,TRBD1,CASSIEPQGDYGYTF
TRBV3-1,.,CASSQVQNSPLHF
TRBV5-1,.,CASSFGADNEKLFF
TRBV2,.,CASKRTPNTGELFF
TRBV30,TRBD2,CAWMGGSGELFF
TRBV20-1,.,CSARVTGIENFF
TRBV7-3,.,CASSLVSGETQYF
TRBV12-3/TRBV12-4,.,CASSLIWGGDYGYTF
TRBV5-1,TRBD1,CASSPGTEIYEQYF
TRBV6-2/TRBV6-3,.,CASRPMSGGGNGSYNDQFF
TRBV12-3/TRBV12-4,.,CASRIQETGELFF
TRBV6-4,.,CASSRGGRPPHSYEQYF
TRBV19,.,CASSPQPAGNTYNEHFF
TRBV12-3/TRBV12-4,TRBD2,CASSPGLAESTDTQYF
TRBV6-2/TRBV6-3,.,CASSDSSGAGANVLTF
TRBV11-2,.,CASSLASVRSLTGELFF
TRBV5-1,.,CASSLDLGDTDTQYF
TRBV4-1,TRBD1,CASSQTPYRGPSPLHF
TRBV28,.,CASSLAGGGNSPLHF